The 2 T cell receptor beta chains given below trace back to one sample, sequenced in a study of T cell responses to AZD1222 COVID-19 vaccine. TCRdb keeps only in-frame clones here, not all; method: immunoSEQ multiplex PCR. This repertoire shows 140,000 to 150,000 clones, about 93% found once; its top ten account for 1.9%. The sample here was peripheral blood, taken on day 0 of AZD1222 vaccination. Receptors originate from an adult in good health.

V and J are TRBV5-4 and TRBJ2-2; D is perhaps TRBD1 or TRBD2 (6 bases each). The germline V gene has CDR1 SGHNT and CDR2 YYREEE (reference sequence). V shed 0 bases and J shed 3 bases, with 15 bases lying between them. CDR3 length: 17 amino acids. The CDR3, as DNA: TGTGCCAGCAGCTTGGCGGGGGCCCTCGCCCACACCGGGGAGCTGTTTTTT. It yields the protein CASSLAGALAHTGELFF.

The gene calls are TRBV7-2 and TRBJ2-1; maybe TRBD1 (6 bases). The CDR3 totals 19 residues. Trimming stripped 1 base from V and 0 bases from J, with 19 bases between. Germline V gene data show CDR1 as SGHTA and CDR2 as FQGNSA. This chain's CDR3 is CASSLDGLQGPLSYNEQFF. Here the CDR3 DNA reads TGTGCCAGCAGCTTAGATGGCCTTCAGGGGCCCCTCTCCTACAATGAGCAGTTCTTC. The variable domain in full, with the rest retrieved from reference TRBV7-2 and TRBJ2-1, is GAGVSQSPSNKVTEKGKDVELRCDPISGHTALYWYRQSLGQGLEFLIYFQGNSAPDKSGLPSDRFSAERTGGSVSTLTIQRTQQEDSAVYLCASSLDGLQGPLSYNEQFFGPGTRLTVL.